This entry lists 14 T cell receptor beta chains sequenced from one sample in a study of T cell repertoires in ileal Crohn's disease (dated 2019 in TCRdb). The time point label corresponds to: neoterminal ileum biopsy at postoperative endoscopy, about 6 months after surgery. Receptor libraries were prepared by the immunoSEQ multiplex PCR assay. TCRdb limited this immuneACCESS table to in-frame rearrangements with V and J called. A share of clones is missing; checked studies link under half to unresolved V genes, and the rest is unexplained. Within this sample are about 12,000 clones, with around four fifths of them counted one time only. Approximately 10% of the sample belongs to the ten largest clones. Source material: ileal tissue. The receptors here all came from an adult with Crohn's disease.

Of note for this clone: Other DNA sequences of this sample code for an identical CDR3. V gene TRBV27 combines with J gene TRBJ1-2; D possibly corresponds to TRBD1 (6 bases). The length of the CDR3 is 13 residues. V was clipped by 5 bases and J by 2 bases, with 9 bases between them. Looked up from germline, CDR1 is MNHEY and CDR2 is SMNVEV (reference sequence). This CDR3 reads CASSPGQNYGYTF. The CDR3 DNA reads as TGTGCCAGCAGTCCGGGACAAAACTATGGCTACACCTTC.

V usage is TRBV2 and J usage is TRBJ1-1; the match to TRBD1 covers 8 bases. With 10 bases clipped from V and 4 bases from J, the junction kept 8 bases outside the gene matches. This CDR3 is built from 13 residues. Germline V gene data show CDR1 as SNHLY and CDR2 as FYNNEI. Here the CDR3 DNA reads TGTGCCAACAAGGGACAGGAGAGCACTGAAGCTTTCTTT. Translated: CANKGQESTEAFF.

The count of this clone is one. V usage is TRBV4-1 and J usage is TRBJ1-1; D is undetermined. This CDR3 contains 14 residues. Germline CDR1 and CDR2: MGHRA and YSYEKL. Trimming removed 1 base from V and 4 bases from J, with 10 bases in between. For the CDR3, the DNA is TGCGCCAGCAGCCAAGTTCGTATTAGCACTGAAGCTTTCTTT. Translated: CASSQVRISTEAFF.

This sequence joins TRBV9 and TRBJ1-1; TRBD1 agrees at 9 bases. V shed 3 bases and J 1 base; nucleotides not matched to a gene: 4. This CDR3 has 15 residues. CDR1 is SGDLS and CDR2 is YYNGEE in the germline V gene. The CDR3 protein is CASSALGQGNTEAFF. CDR3 sequence (DNA): TGTGCCAGCAGCGCCCTGGGACAGGGGAACACTGAAGCTTTCTTT.

V and J are TRBV6-1 and TRBJ2-7; 8 nucleotides line up with TRBD2. CDR1 MNHNS and CDR2 SASEGT come from the germline V gene. The length of the CDR3 is 13 residues. The J segment lost 2 bases and the V segment lost 8 bases, leaving 5 bases of the junction unmatched. CDR3 DNA: TGTGCCAGCGGAGAGCGGGGGACCTACGAGCAGTACTTC. Encoded protein: CASGERGTYEQYF.

The rearrangement uses TRBV7-3 and TRBJ1-1; no reliable D call. This CDR3 is 14 amino acids long. Germline CDR1 SGHTA, CDR2 FQGTGA. V was shortened by 2 bases and J by 6 bases, with 13 bases between the two germline ends. The CDR3, as DNA: TGTGCCAGCAGCTTAGGGCCCGTATATCCTGAAGCTTTCTTT. Its translation is CASSLGPVYPEAFF.

The chain has TRBV30 and TRBJ1-5; no clear D. Trimming pared 2 bases from V and 3 bases from J, leaving 14 bases between. The CDR3 is 15 residues long. The V gene's germline CDR1 is GTSNPN and CDR2 SVGIG (reference sequence). CDR3 loop: CAWSRGGPPNQPQHF. The CDR3 coding sequence is TGTGCCTGGAGTCGAGGCGGGCCGCCCAATCAGCCCCAGCATTTT.

The chain links TRBV7-4 to TRBJ2-2, with TRBD1 matching over 7 bases. The CDR3 totals 17 residues. Germline CDR1 and CDR2: SGHVT and SQSDAQ. V lost 3 bases to trimming and J lost 1 base; unmatched junction nucleotides: 8. The CDR3 region is CASSFGTVGLNTGELFF. DNA for the CDR3: TGTGCCAGCAGCTTCGGGACAGTTGGACTGAACACCGGGGAGCTGTTTTTT.

The chain couples TRBV14 to TRBJ1-2; tentatively, D is TRBD1 (5 bases). The germline V gene has CDR1 SGHDN and CDR2 FVKESK. The V and J ends lost 5 bases and 4 bases respectively, with 8 bases between them. The CDR3 is 12 residues long. In DNA, the CDR3 is TGTGCCAGCAGCAAGGGGATCTATGGCTACACCTTC. This translates into CASSKGIYGYTF.

This sequence joins TRBV4-1 and TRBJ2-2; 7 bases align to TRBD2. CDR3 length: 17 residues. The germline gives CDR1 MGHRA, CDR2 YSYEKL. The trim removed 2 bases at V and 1 base at J, leaving 7 bases unmatched. This CDR3 reads CASSQSRAGRNTGELFF. The CDR3 bases are TGCGCCAGCAGCCAATCGCGAGCGGGGCGGAACACCGGGGAGCTGTTTTTT.

V usage is TRBV27 and J usage is TRBJ2-5; possibly TRBD1 for D (7 bases). CDR3 length: 15 amino acids. Trimming left V 9 bases short and J 3 bases short, with 20 bases between. Germline V gene data show CDR1 as MNHEY and CDR2 as SMNVEV (reference sequence). In DNA, the CDR3 is TGTGCCAGTAAAATAAGGACAGGCGGGGAAGAGACCCAGTACTTC. Residues: CASKIRTGGEETQYF.

This chain joins TRBV6-6 and TRBJ1-1, with D perhaps matching TRBD1 (6 bases). Deletions cut 5 bases from V and 2 bases from J, with 9 bases between. Germline CDR1 is MNHNY and CDR2 is SVGAGI (reference sequence). CDR3 length: 13 residues. The CDR3, as DNA: TGTGCCAGCAGTCGCAGGGGTAACACTGAAGCTTTCTTT. It translates to CASSRRGNTEAFF.

This clone was seen a single time. The V call is TRBV5-1, the J call TRBJ2-2, with 12 bases lining up with TRBD2. This CDR3 has 17 residues. The trim removed 2 bases at V and 5 bases at J, leaving 7 bases unmatched. Germline V gives CDR1 SGHRS, CDR2 YFSETQ. CDR3 nucleotides: TGCGCCAGCAGCTTCCTACCAACTAGCGGGAGGACCGGGGAGCTGTTTTTT. It yields the protein CASSFLPTSGRTGELFF.

This chain links TRBV5-4 with TRBJ2-5; D perhaps matches TRBD2 (7 bases). This CDR3 is built from 16 residues. Germline values: CDR1 SGHNT, CDR2 YYREEE (reference sequence). The V end was cut by 4 bases, the J end by 2 bases, with 18 bases between. CDR3 sequence: CASSMNGGGGQETQYF. CDR3 bases: TGTGCCAGCAGCATGAATGGAGGGGGGGGGCAAGAGACCCAGTACTTC.